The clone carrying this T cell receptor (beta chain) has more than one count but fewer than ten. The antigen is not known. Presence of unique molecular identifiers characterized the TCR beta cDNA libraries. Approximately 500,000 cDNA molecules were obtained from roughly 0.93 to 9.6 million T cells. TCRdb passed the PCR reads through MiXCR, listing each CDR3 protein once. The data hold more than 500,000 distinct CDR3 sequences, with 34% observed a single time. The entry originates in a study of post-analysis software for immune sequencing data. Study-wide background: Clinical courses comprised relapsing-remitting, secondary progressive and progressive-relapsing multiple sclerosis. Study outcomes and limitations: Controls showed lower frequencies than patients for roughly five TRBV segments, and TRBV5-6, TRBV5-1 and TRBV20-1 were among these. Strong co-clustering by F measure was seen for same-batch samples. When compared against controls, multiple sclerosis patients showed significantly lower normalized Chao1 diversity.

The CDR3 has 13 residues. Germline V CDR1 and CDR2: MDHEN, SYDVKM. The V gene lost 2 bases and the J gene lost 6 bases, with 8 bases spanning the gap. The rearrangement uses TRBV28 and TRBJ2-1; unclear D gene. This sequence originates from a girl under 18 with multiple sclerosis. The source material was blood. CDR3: CASSLSTGNEQFF. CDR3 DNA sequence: TGTGCCAGCAGTTTAAGCACGGGCAATGAGCAGTTCTTC.